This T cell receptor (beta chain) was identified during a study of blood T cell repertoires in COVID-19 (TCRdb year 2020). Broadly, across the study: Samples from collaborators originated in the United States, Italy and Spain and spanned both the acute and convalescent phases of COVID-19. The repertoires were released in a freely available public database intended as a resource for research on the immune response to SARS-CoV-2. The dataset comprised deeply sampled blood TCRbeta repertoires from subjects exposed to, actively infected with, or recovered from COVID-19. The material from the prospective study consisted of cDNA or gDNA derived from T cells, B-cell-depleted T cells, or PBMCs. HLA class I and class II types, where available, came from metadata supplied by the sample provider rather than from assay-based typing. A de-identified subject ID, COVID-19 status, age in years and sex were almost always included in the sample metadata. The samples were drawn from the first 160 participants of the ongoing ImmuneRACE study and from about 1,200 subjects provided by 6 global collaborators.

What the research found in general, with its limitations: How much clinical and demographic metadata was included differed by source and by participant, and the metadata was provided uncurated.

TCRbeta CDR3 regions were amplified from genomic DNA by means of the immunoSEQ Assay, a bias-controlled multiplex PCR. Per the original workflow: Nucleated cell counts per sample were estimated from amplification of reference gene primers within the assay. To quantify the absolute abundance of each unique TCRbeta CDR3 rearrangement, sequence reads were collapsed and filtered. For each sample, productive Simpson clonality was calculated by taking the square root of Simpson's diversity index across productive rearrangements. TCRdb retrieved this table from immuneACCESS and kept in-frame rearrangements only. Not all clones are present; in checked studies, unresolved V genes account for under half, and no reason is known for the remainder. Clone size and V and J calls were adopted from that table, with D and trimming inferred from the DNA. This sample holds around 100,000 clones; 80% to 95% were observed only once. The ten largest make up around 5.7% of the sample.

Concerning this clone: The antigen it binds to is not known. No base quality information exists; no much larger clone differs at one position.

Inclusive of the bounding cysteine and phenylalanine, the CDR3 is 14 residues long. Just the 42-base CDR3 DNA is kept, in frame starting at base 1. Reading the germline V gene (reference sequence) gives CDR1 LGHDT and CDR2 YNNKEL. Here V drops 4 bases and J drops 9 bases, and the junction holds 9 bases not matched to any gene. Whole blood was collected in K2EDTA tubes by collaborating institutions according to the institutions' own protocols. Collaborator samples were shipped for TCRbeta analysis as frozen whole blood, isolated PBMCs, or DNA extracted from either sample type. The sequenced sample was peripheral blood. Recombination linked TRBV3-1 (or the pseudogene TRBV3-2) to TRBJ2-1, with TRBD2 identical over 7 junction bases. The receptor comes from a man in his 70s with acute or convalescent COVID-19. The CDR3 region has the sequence CASSPRLAPTEQFF. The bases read TGTGCCAGCAGCCCCCGACTAGCCCCTACTGAGCAGTTCTTC.